The 21 T cell receptor beta chains reported below all come from one sample, sequenced in a study of PD-1 blockade in classical Hodgkin lymphoma. The repertoire was sequenced with immunoSEQ multiplex PCR; TCRdb's copy has only in-frame clones and lacks some. The repertoire holds approximately 6,000 clones, about 86% seen once, with 45% in the top ten. No patient escaped relapse after autologous stem cell transplantation, and brentuximab vedotin exposure varied. The sample consisted of peripheral blood mononuclear cells (PBMCs), taken before the second cycle of nivolumab. The receptors derive from a human donor with classical Hodgkin lymphoma.

The V call is TRBV5-6, the J call TRBJ1-4; weak D call: TRBD1 (5 bases). The CDR3 is 13 residues long. Trimming cost V 4 bases and J 8 bases, with 12 bases left between them. CDR1 is SGHDT and CDR2 is YYEEEE in the germline V gene. CDR3 loop: CASSQGREEKLFF. CDR3 in DNA: TGTGCCAGCAGCCAAGGCAGGGAAGAAAAACTGTTTTTT.

The genes are TRBV7-9 and TRBJ2-6; D gene unclear. In germline, CDR1 is SEHNR, CDR2 FQNEAQ (reference sequence). Trimming took 5 bases from V and 0 from J, leaving 8 bases between them. The CDR3 has 15 residues. The CDR3 DNA reads as TGTGCCAGCAGCCTTGAGAGCTCTGGGGCCAACGTCCTGACTTTC. Residues: CASSLESSGANVLTF.

The gene calls are TRBV4-1 and TRBJ1-3; D unclear. The V and J ends lost 5 bases and 1 base respectively, with 9 bases between them. The length of the CDR3 is 14 residues. Germline lookup yields CDR1 MGHRA and CDR2 YSYEKL. The DNA for the CDR3 is TGCGCCAGCAGCGCTTCATCATCTGGAAACACCATATATTTT. This encodes CASSASSSGNTIYF.

The V and J genes are TRBV4-1 and TRBJ2-1, with 9 bases matching TRBD2. Germline trimming cut 2 bases from V and 5 bases from J; bases unmatched to any gene: 10. This CDR3 comprises 17 residues. Germline CDR1 and CDR2: MGHRA and YSYEKL. CDR3 sequence (DNA): TGCGCCAGCAGCCAACTCCTCGGGCAGCGGGGGGACAATGAGCAGTTCTTC. The encoded protein is CASSQLLGQRGDNEQFF.

This rearrangement joins TRBV18 to TRBJ2-5; perhaps TRBD2 as D (5 bases). This CDR3 has 11 amino acids. V was pared by 9 bases and J by 8 bases, with 13 bases between. The germline V gene has CDR1 KGHSH and CDR2 LQKENI. The chain's CDR3 is CASSAPGTQYF. The CDR3 DNA reads TGTGCCAGTTCCGCTCCGGGAACCCAGTACTTC.

The chain carries TRBV6-1 and TRBJ1-4; D ambiguous. V was pared by 4 bases and J by 3 bases, with 9 bases between. Germline V gene sequence: CDR1 MNHNS, CDR2 SASEGT. The CDR3 length is 14 residues. The DNA of the CDR3 is TGTGCCAGCAGTGTGGAAGTGTCTAATGAAAAACTGTTTTTT. Translation: CASSVEVSNEKLFF.

This rearrangement joins TRBV19 to TRBJ2-7; maybe TRBD2 (5 bases). Germline loops: CDR1 LNHDA, CDR2 SQIVND (reference sequence). CDR3 length: 13 residues. Trimming stripped 3 bases from V and 3 bases from J, with 9 bases between. The CDR3 is CASSMRADYEQYV. CDR3 DNA: TGTGCCAGTAGTATGAGGGCGGACTACGAGCAGTACGTC.

The rearrangement links TRBV29-1 to TRBJ2-3, with 8 positions matching TRBD1. There are 13 residues in the CDR3. Germline loops: CDR1 SQVTM, CDR2 ANQGSEA. The CDR3 reads CSTLTGGTDTQYF. The CDR3 DNA reads as TGCAGTACCTTGACAGGGGGCACAGATACGCAGTATTTT.

This chain joins TRBV19 and TRBJ2-6; D not certain. V was shortened by 7 bases and J by 1 base, with 8 bases between the two germline ends. Per germline, CDR1 LNHDA and CDR2 SQIVND (reference sequence). There are 14 residues in the CDR3. CDR3 coding DNA: TGTGCCAGTACATGGGGATCTGGGGCCAACGTCCTGACTTTC. This encodes CASTWGSGANVLTF.

This clone turned up a few times. The chain couples TRBV7-2 to TRBJ2-7; D unresolved. In germline, CDR1 is SGHTA, CDR2 FQGNSA. CDR3 length: 13 amino acids. Trimming cost V 1 base and J 9 bases, with 13 bases left between them. The CDR3 spells CASSLGGLWGQYV. In nucleotides, the CDR3 is TGTGCCAGCAGCTTAGGCGGCCTCTGGGGGCAGTACGTC.

A note on this clone: Other nucleotide sequences from this sample produce the same CDR3. V gene TRBV4-1 combines with J gene TRBJ2-3; D call uncertain. CDR3 length: 15 residues. Germline loops: CDR1 MGHRA, CDR2 YSYEKL. Trimming shortened V by 2 bases and J by 0 bases, and 9 bases separated the two germline ends. CDR3: CASSQTAPSTDTQYF. The CDR3 DNA reads TGCGCCAGCAGCCAAACAGCCCCTAGCACAGATACGCAGTATTTT.

CDR3 sequence: CATSAYRVLTGELFF. In DNA form, the CDR3 reads TGTGCCACCAGCGCATACAGGGTTCTCACCGGGGAGCTGTTTTTT. The chain couples TRBV15 to TRBJ2-2; weak D call: TRBD1 (6 bases). V was pared by 5 bases and J by 4 bases, with 14 bases between. In germline, CDR1 is LNHNV, CDR2 YYDKDF (reference sequence). CDR3 length: 15 amino acids.

The chain carries TRBV2 and TRBJ2-2; TRBD1 matches at 11 bases. Trimming cost V 3 bases and J 3 bases; bases outside gene matches: 0. In germline, CDR1 is SNHLY, CDR2 FYNNEI. This CDR3 has 15 amino acids. The CDR3 sequence: CASSEGQGDTGELFF. The CDR3 nucleotides read TGTGCCAGCAGTGAGGGACAGGGGGACACCGGGGAGCTGTTTTTT.

The chain has TRBV6-5 and TRBJ1-3; D uncertain. Germline CDR1 reads MNHEY; CDR2 reads SVGAGI. The CDR3 has 15 residues. V shed 0 bases and J shed 0 bases, with 6 bases lying between them. The CDR3: CASSYSESSGNTIYF. CDR3 nucleotide sequence: TGTGCCAGCAGTTACTCGGAGAGCTCTGGAAACACCATATATTTT.

The J gene is TRBJ1-3, the V gene TRBV6-5; D unclear. Germline CDR1 MNHEY, CDR2 SVGAGI. There are 16 residues in the CDR3. V lost 2 bases, J lost 3 bases, and 14 bases lay in between. CDR3 region: CASSYLRAPYGNTIYF. The CDR3 bases are TGTGCCAGCAGTTACCTCCGTGCCCCCTATGGAAACACCATATATTTT.

In DNA, the CDR3 is TGTGCCATCAGCAGGGACGGGGACACTGAAGCTTTCTTT. Translated: CAISRDGDTEAFF. The gene calls are TRBV10-3 and TRBJ1-1; D is perhaps TRBD1 (5 bases). The CDR3 contains 13 residues. V lost 6 bases to trimming and J lost 3 bases, with 11 bases between them. CDR1 and CDR2 (germline): ENHRY, SYGVKD.

This sequence joins TRBV7-2 and TRBJ1-2, with D tentatively TRBD1 (5 bases). V lost 3 bases and J 4 bases, leaving 9 bases between the germline ends. CDR1 and CDR2 from the germline V gene are SGHTA and FQGNSA. There are 13 residues in the CDR3. This CDR3 reads CASSFQGSYGYTF. CDR3 bases: TGTGCCAGCAGCTTCCAGGGTTCCTATGGCTACACCTTC.

The chain recombines TRBV18 with TRBJ1-2; unclear D gene. The CDR3 totals 13 residues. The germline CDR1 and CDR2 sequences are KGHSH and LQKENI. The ends were cut back, 6 bases at V and 2 bases at J, with 10 bases in the middle. CDR3 in amino acids: CASSPDPNYGYTF. CDR3 sequence (DNA): TGTGCCAGCTCCCCCGACCCAAACTATGGCTACACCTTC.

This chain joins TRBV12-5 and TRBJ1-3, with D possibly being TRBD1 (5 bases). The CDR3 spans 14 residues. The germline V gene has CDR1 LGHNT and CDR2 FRNRAP. V lost 5 bases and J 4 bases, leaving 12 bases between the germline ends. The CDR3 bases are TGTGCTAGTGGTGCCCCATGGGGCGGAAACACCATATATTTT. Protein: CASGAPWGGNTIYF.

This sequence joins TRBV27 and TRBJ2-1; D might be TRBD1 (5 bases). Germline V lookup: CDR1 MNHEY, CDR2 SMNVEV (reference sequence). V lost 5 bases and J lost 2, with 16 bases in between. The CDR3 consists of 16 residues. The CDR3 DNA is TGTGCCAGCAGTCTTCCTGGGGCCGGAACCTACAATGAGCAGTTCTTC. This sequence encodes CASSLPGAGTYNEQFF.

This chain links TRBV5-5 with TRBJ1-2, with D perhaps TRBD1 (6 bases). V lost 5 bases to trimming and J lost 6 bases, with 14 bases between them. This CDR3 has 13 residues. Germline loops: CDR1 SGHKS, CDR2 YYEKEE (reference sequence). The CDR3 DNA reads TGTGCCAGCAGAGAAGGGGGGAGAAATGGCTACACCTTC. Protein product: CASREGGRNGYTF.